The 24 T cell receptor beta chains in this list originate from one sample, sequenced in a study of blood T cell repertoires in COVID-19. Measured with immunoSEQ multiplex PCR; TCRdb has only the in-frame clones, and not every one. The table includes about 120,000 clones, around 77% detected once. The sample consisted of peripheral blood. Every receptor here comes from a human donor in a cohort sampled during active COVID-19.

J is TRBJ2-5 and V is TRBV30; 8 bases match TRBD1. CDR1 is GTSNPN, CDR2 SVGIG, per germline (reference sequence). V lost 1 base, J lost 3 bases, and 4 bases stayed unmatched. CDR3 length equals 14 residues. For the CDR3, the DNA is TGTGCCTGGAGTGCACCGGGACAGGAAGAGACCCAGTACTTC. Translating it yields CAWSAPGQEETQYF. The whole variable domain, remainder taken from reference TRBV30 and TRBJ2-5, is SQTIHQWPATLVQPVGSPLSLECTVEGTSNPNLYWYRQAAGRGLQLLFYSVGIGQISSEVPQNLSASRPQDRQFILSSKKLLLSDSGFYLCAWSAPGQEETQYFGPGTRLLVL.

In DNA form, the CDR3 reads TGTGCCTCGTCAAAGACAGGGGGGTCAGAGACCCAGTACTTC. Protein product: CASSKTGGSETQYF. The chain has TRBV10-3 and TRBJ2-5, with 9 bases matching TRBD1. This CDR3 has 14 residues. Germline CDR1 and CDR2: ENHRY and SYGVKD. Trimming took 11 bases from V and 4 from J; bases not matched to a gene: 11.

V usage is TRBV2 and J usage is TRBJ2-7; tentative D call: TRBD1 (6 bases). The germline gives CDR1 SNHLY, CDR2 FYNNEI. The CDR3 is 12 amino acids. Trimming pared 4 bases from V and 4 bases from J, leaving 8 bases between. The CDR3, as DNA: TGTGCCAGCAGTGGGACAGTTTACGAGCAGTACTTC. Its translation: CASSGTVYEQYF.

The J gene is TRBJ2-7, the V gene TRBV4-1; the D is unclear. Germline CDR1 reads MGHRA; CDR2 reads YSYEKL. V was clipped by 1 base and J by 3 bases, with 7 bases between them. The CDR3 extends over 13 amino acids. The CDR3, as DNA: TGCGCCAGCAGCCAAGGGCCCGACTACGAGCAGTACTTC. Translated: CASSQGPDYEQYF.

The V call is TRBV5-6, the J call TRBJ2-7; TRBD2 matches 10 bases. Germline V gives CDR1 SGHDT, CDR2 YYEEEE. V lost 0 bases, J lost 3 bases, and 3 bases stayed unmatched. The CDR3 is 15 residues long. CDR3 in DNA: TGTGCCAGCAGCTTGGGACTAGCGGGCATCTACGAGCAGTACTTC. This translates into CASSLGLAGIYEQYF. Full variable domain (rest looked up from reference TRBV5-6 and TRBJ2-7): DAGVTQSPTHLIKTRGQQVTLRCSPKSGHDTVSWYQQALGQGPQFIFQYYEEEERQRGNFPDRFSGHQFPNYSSELNVNALLLGDSALYLCASSLGLAGIYEQYFGPGTRLTVT.

In this sample, this clone turned up a few times. The J gene is TRBJ1-2, the V gene TRBV27, with a weak D call TRBD1 (5 bases). The length of the CDR3 is 15 residues. V was trimmed by 4 bases and J by 6 bases, leaving 18 bases between them. Germline V gene sequence: CDR1 MNHEY, CDR2 SMNVEV (reference sequence). CDR3 amino acids: CASSSPGRKGNGYTF. The CDR3 coding sequence is TGTGCCAGCAGTTCCCCAGGGAGGAAGGGGAATGGCTACACCTTC.

The gene calls are TRBV7-2 and TRBJ2-7; 11 bases are shared with TRBD2. Germline V CDR1 and CDR2: SGHTA, FQGNSA. The trim removed 6 bases at V and 7 bases at J, leaving 11 bases unmatched. The CDR3 covers 15 residues. The CDR3 protein is CASSHSGGAPLEQYF. The CDR3 nucleotides read TGTGCCAGCAGTCATAGCGGGGGGGCACCCCTGGAGCAGTACTTC.

The CDR3 nucleotides read TGTGCCAGCAGCCAAGATGGAGGCTACGAGCAGTACTTC. This translates into CASSQDGGYEQYF. J is TRBJ2-7 and V is TRBV3-1 (or the pseudogene TRBV3-2), with D perhaps matching TRBD2 (5 bases). The V end lost 0 bases, the J end lost 3 bases, and 6 bases lay between the germline ends. The CDR3 is 13 amino acids. Germline-derived CDR1 and CDR2 are LGHDT and YNNKEL (reference sequence).

The rearrangement joins TRBV3-1 (or the pseudogene TRBV3-2) to TRBJ2-2; 7 nucleotides line up with TRBD1. CDR1 LGHDT and CDR2 YNNKEL come from the germline V gene (reference sequence). Losses at the gene ends were 4 bases for V and 4 bases for J; bases not matched to a gene: 3. This CDR3 spans 14 amino acids. CDR3 protein: CASSLYRGTGELFF. CDR3 DNA sequence: TGTGCCAGCAGCCTCTACAGGGGCACCGGGGAGCTGTTTTTT.

This chain joins TRBV19 and TRBJ1-1, with D uncertain. Trimming took off 3 bases at V and 3 bases at J, with 14 bases between the two ends. The CDR3 has 15 residues. The germline V gene encodes CDR1 LNHDA and CDR2 SQIVND (reference sequence). CDR3 nucleotides: TGTGCCAGTAGTATCGACCCCTATACAGACACTGAAGCTTTCTTT. Protein: CASSIDPYTDTEAFF.

The chain is built from TRBV9 and TRBJ2-3; D is ambiguous. This CDR3 contains 14 residues. The germline gives CDR1 SGDLS, CDR2 YYNGEE. V shed 0 bases and J shed 2 bases, with 7 bases lying between them. CDR3 coding DNA: TGTGCCAGCAGCGTAGGAGTATCCACAGATACGCAGTATTTT. It is translated as CASSVGVSTDTQYF.

The chain is built from TRBV18 and TRBJ1-6; no definite D call. This CDR3 has 12 residues. CDR1 and CDR2 (germline): KGHSH, LQKENI. The V end was cut by 0 bases, the J end by 10 bases, with 4 bases between. The DNA for the CDR3 is TGTGCCAGCTCACCACCAGAGTCACCCCTCCACTTT. Its protein product is CASSPPESPLHF.

This clone has more than one count but fewer than ten. The CDR3 protein is CASRPSGGGYEQYF. CDR3 DNA sequence: TGTGCCAGCAGGCCTAGCGGGGGCGGGTACGAGCAGTACTTC. This chain uses TRBV6-4 with TRBJ2-7, with TRBD2 identical over 10 bases. Germline CDR1 MRHNA, CDR2 SNTAGT. CDR3 length: 14 amino acids. V dropped 6 bases and J dropped 4; count of bases not matched to a gene: 6.

V and J are TRBV10-1 and TRBJ2-5, with 9 positions matching TRBD1. The germline CDR1 and CDR2 sequences are WNHNN and SYGVQD (reference sequence). The CDR3 extends over 12 amino acids. The V gene end was trimmed by 9 bases and the J gene end by 5 bases; junction bases not matched to a gene: 4. CDR3 sequence: CARWTGEETQYF. The DNA of the CDR3 is TGCGCCAGGTGGACAGGGGAGGAGACCCAGTACTTC.

This clone was observed a handful of times. The CDR3 DNA is TGTGCCTGGAGTGTGGGGGGAAGCAATCAGCCCCAGCATTTT. The encoded protein is CAWSVGGSNQPQHF. The chain recombines TRBV30 with TRBJ1-5, with D perhaps TRBD1 (5 bases). Germline loops: CDR1 GTSNPN, CDR2 SVGIG (reference sequence). V lost 0 bases, J lost 1 base, and 7 bases lay in between. This CDR3 spans 14 amino acids. Complete variable domain (other parts from reference TRBV30 and TRBJ1-5): SQTIHQWPATLVQPVGSPLSLECTVEGTSNPNLYWYRQAAGRGLQLLFYSVGIGQISSEVPQNLSASRPQDRQFILSSKKLLLSDSGFYLCAWSVGGSNQPQHFGDGTRLSIL.

The V gene is TRBV6-2 or TRBV6-3, the J gene TRBJ2-5; no reliable D call. V was shortened by 4 bases and J by 3 bases, with 3 bases between the two germline ends. Germline V gene lookup returns CDR1 MNHEY and CDR2 SVGEGT. The CDR3 extends over 11 amino acids. CDR3 coding DNA: TGTGCCAGCAGTTTTAAAGAGACCCAGTACTTC. It codes for CASSFKETQYF.

J is TRBJ2-2 and V is TRBV5-5, with TRBD1 identical over 9 bases. Trimming cost V 4 bases and J 8 bases; bases outside gene matches: 12. Germline CDR1 reads SGHKS; CDR2 reads YYEKEE (reference sequence). CDR3 size: 16 residues. The CDR3 here is CASSHPGTGTSGELFF. In nucleotides, the CDR3 is TGTGCCAGCAGCCATCCCGGGACAGGGACCAGTGGGGAGCTGTTTTTT.

The V and J genes are TRBV19 and TRBJ2-7; 11 positions match TRBD2. The germline gives CDR1 LNHDA, CDR2 SQIVND (reference sequence). This CDR3 is 14 amino acids long. The V segment lost 6 bases and the J segment 3 bases; nucleotides outside the gene matches: 4. CDR3 sequence reads: CASSPGLADYEQYF. Here the CDR3 DNA reads TGTGCCAGTAGCCCGGGACTAGCGGACTACGAGCAGTACTTC.

This chain joins TRBV20-1 and TRBJ2-7; D might be TRBD2 (6 bases). CDR3 length: 11 residues. Germline V lookup: CDR1 DFQATT, CDR2 SNEGSKA (reference sequence). The V end lost 4 bases, the J end lost 6 bases, and 10 bases lay between the germline ends. The CDR3 here is CSAMRLGEQYF. The DNA of the CDR3 is TGCAGTGCTATGCGACTAGGCGAGCAGTACTTC.

This chain uses TRBV19 with TRBJ2-2, with a weak D call TRBD2 (5 bases). Germline V CDR1 and CDR2: LNHDA, SQIVND (reference sequence). The CDR3 runs to 16 residues. The V gene lost 3 bases and the J gene lost 4 bases, with 15 bases spanning the gap. The CDR3 region is CASSIHLAQSTGELFF. CDR3 sequence (DNA): TGTGCCAGTAGTATTCACCTAGCCCAATCCACCGGGGAGCTGTTTTTT.

The table lists this clone with a few counts. The chain employs TRBV6-5 and TRBJ2-7; TRBD1 matches at 8 bases. Germline trimming cut 5 bases from V and 2 bases from J; bases unmatched to any gene: 8. This CDR3 is 15 amino acids long. In germline, CDR1 is MNHEY, CDR2 SVGAGI. The CDR3 DNA reads as TGTGCCAGCAGTCCCCGGACAGGGACGACCTACGAGCAGTACTTC. Translation: CASSPRTGTTYEQYF.

This clone was recorded a few times. The chain combines TRBV11-3 with TRBJ1-1; 7 bases line up with TRBD1. The junction had 8 bases not matched to a gene; V was cut back by 5 bases and J by 8 bases. CDR3 length: 13 amino acids. Germline assignment: CDR1 SGHNT and CDR2 YENEEA. CDR3 in amino acids: CASSPQNRGEAFF. The CDR3 nucleotides read TGTGCCAGCAGCCCCCAGAACAGGGGAGAAGCTTTCTTT.

The chain combines TRBV3-1 (or the pseudogene TRBV3-2) with TRBJ2-3, with 7 bases matching TRBD2. The CDR3 loop spans 13 amino acids. CDR1 is LGHDT, CDR2 YNNKEL, per germline (reference sequence). V shed 9 bases and J 0 bases; nucleotides not matched to a gene: 3. CDR3 bases: TGTGCCAGTAGGACTAGTAGCACAGATACGCAGTATTTT. This sequence encodes CASRTSSTDTQYF.

This clone was counted a few times. The J gene is TRBJ1-1, the V gene TRBV2; D is uncertain. The ends were cut back, 4 bases at V and 3 bases at J, with 12 bases in the middle. This CDR3 has 14 residues. Germline-derived CDR1 and CDR2 are SNHLY and FYNNEI. The CDR3 region is CASSATGEDTEAFF. CDR3 nucleotides: TGTGCCAGCAGTGCCACCGGGGAGGACACTGAAGCTTTCTTT.